One and the same sample provided the 26 T cell receptor beta chains below, sequenced in a study of T cell repertoires in cytomegalovirus infection. These receptors lack a known antigen. TCRdb called the reads again in MiXCR, with one record for every CDR3 protein. This sample yields 650,000 to 900,000 distinct CDR3 sequences, of which about 30% are seen a single time; roughly an eighth belongs to the top ten. The sequences come from cultured CD8+ T cells from PBMCs, collected from culture after CMV antigen stimulation. The receptors originated from a human donor in good health (CMV status not recorded). Some clones in this sample may be carry-over from other donors' samples.

This clonotype was observed many times. V is TRBV12-5 and J is TRBJ1-1; a weak D match, TRBD1 (5 bases). The V end lost 2 bases, the J end lost 7 bases, and 11 bases lay between the germline ends. The CDR3 consists of 13 residues. CDR1 and CDR2 (germline): LGHNT, FRNRAP. The DNA for the CDR3 is TGTGCTAGTGGTTTGAACATTCAGGGTGAAGCTTTCTTT. This gives the protein CASGLNIQGEAFF.

This chain connects TRBV4-1 to TRBJ1-5; no definite D call. This CDR3 contains 13 residues. Germline values: CDR1 MGHRA, CDR2 YSYEKL. Trimming left V 6 bases short and J 2 bases short, with 8 bases between. For the CDR3, the DNA is TGCGCCAGCAGTCCGTACCGCAATCAGCCCCAGCATTTT. This sequence encodes CASSPYRNQPQHF.

V and J are TRBV7-9 and TRBJ2-7; 10 nucleotides match TRBD1. In germline, CDR1 is SEHNR, CDR2 FQNEAQ (reference sequence). CDR3 length: 16 amino acids. With V trimmed by 0 bases and J by 4 bases, 6 bases remained unmatched. For the CDR3, the DNA is TGTGCCAGCAGCTTAGCGACAGGGGGCGCAACGTACGAGCAGTACTTC. It specifies CASSLATGGATYEQYF. The full variable domain, completed using reference TRBV7-9 and TRBJ2-7, is DTGVSQNPRHKITKRGQNVTFRCDPISEHNRLYWYRQTLGQGPEFLTYFQNEAQLEKSRLLSDRFSAERPKGSFSTLEIQRTEQGDSAMYLCASSLATGGATYEQYFGPGTRLTVT.

This clonotype was detected only a few times. The chain uses TRBV12-3 or TRBV12-4 and TRBJ1-3; D gene unclear. The CDR3 runs to 14 residues. With 3 bases removed from V and 2 bases from J, the gap between germline ends came to 8 bases. The CDR3 DNA reads as TGTGCCAGCAGTTTGAATTTTCCTGGAAACACCATATATTTT. This gives the protein CASSLNFPGNTIYF.

This clonotype was picked up a small number of times. The genes are TRBV7-8 and TRBJ2-7; D possibly corresponds to TRBD2 (5 bases). There are 15 residues in the CDR3. Germline V gives CDR1 SGHVS, CDR2 FQNEAQ. The germline V and J ends were trimmed by 2 bases and 1 base, with 12 bases remaining between them. CDR3 DNA: TGTGCCAGCAGCTTACCAACGGAGGATTCCTACGAGCAGTACGTC. Translating gives CASSLPTEDSYEQYV.

This clonotype was seen repeatedly, ten times or more. The genes are TRBV7-2 and TRBJ2-1, with D possibly called TRBD1 or TRBD2 (5 bases each). The CDR3 runs 16 residues. Per germline, CDR1 SGHTA and CDR2 FQGNSA. V was cut by 5 bases and J by 1 base, with 15 bases left in between. The CDR3 nucleotides are TGTGCCAGCAGCCCCGGGGCAGTGGGGTCCTACAATGAGCAGTTCTTC. Residues: CASSPGAVGSYNEQFF.

This clonotype was observed a few times. The chain carries TRBV11-3 and TRBJ2-7; weak D call: TRBD1 (6 bases). The V gene's germline CDR1 is SGHNT and CDR2 YENEEA. The length of the CDR3 is 17 residues. The germline V and J ends were trimmed by 6 bases and 3 bases, with 24 bases remaining between them. In nucleotides, the CDR3 is TGTGCCAGCAGTTTCCATTCCGGGACACCTCACCTCTACGAGCAGTACGTC. It is translated as CASSFHSGTPHLYEQYV.

This clonotype was observed a few times. This CDR3 is CASSLASRLLQETQYF. In nucleotides, the CDR3 is TGTGCCAGCAGCTTAGCGTCTCGGCTCCTCCAGGAGACCCAGTACTTC. The chain uses TRBV7-8 and TRBJ2-5; D is ambiguous. The CDR3 runs 16 residues. Germline V gene sequence: CDR1 SGHVS, CDR2 FQNEAQ. The V gene lost 0 bases and the J gene lost 5 bases, with 16 bases spanning the gap.

The rearrangement uses TRBV13 and TRBJ2-4; D is ambiguous. The CDR3 has 15 residues. In germline, CDR1 is PRHDT, CDR2 FYEKMQ (reference sequence). Trimming pared 5 bases from V and 3 bases from J, leaving 14 bases between. CDR3 loop: CASSPARKVKNIQYF. CDR3 sequence (DNA): TGTGCCAGCAGCCCCGCCCGTAAGGTCAAAAACATTCAGTACTTC.

This chain joins TRBV7-9 and TRBJ2-2, with D perhaps TRBD2 (6 bases). The germline V and J ends were trimmed by 3 bases and 2 bases, with 13 bases remaining between them. Germline loops: CDR1 SEHNR, CDR2 FQNEAQ (reference sequence). The CDR3 consists of 16 residues. Here the CDR3 reads CASSFPRGINTGELFF. CDR3 bases: TGTGCCAGCAGCTTCCCCCGGGGGATCAACACCGGGGAGCTGTTTTTT.

This clonotype came up once. This chain joins TRBV6-5 and TRBJ1-2; 9 bases are shared with TRBD1. This CDR3 spans 14 amino acids. Germline CDR1 and CDR2: MNHEY and SVGAGI. The trim removed 5 bases at V and 6 bases at J, leaving 7 bases unmatched. The DNA of the CDR3 is TGTGCCAGCAGTGGGACAGGGCCGAAGAATGGCTACACCTTC. This codes for CASSGTGPKNGYTF.

This clonotype was observed many times. This CDR3 reads CASSLAGGGPQHF. The CDR3, as DNA: TGTGCCAGCAGCTTAGCGGGCGGAGGGCCCCAGCATTTT. The J gene is TRBJ1-5, the V gene TRBV7-2; the D is unclear. This CDR3 spans 13 amino acids. V was trimmed by 0 bases and J by 9 bases, leaving 9 bases between them. CDR1 is SGHTA and CDR2 is FQGNSA in the germline V gene.

J is TRBJ1-2 and V is TRBV5-6; 8 positions match TRBD1. J gave up 3 bases and V 0 bases, and 7 bases lay outside the gene matches. The CDR3 totals 16 residues. Germline CDR1 SGHDT, CDR2 YYEEEE. The CDR3 here is CASSLGVRGHDYGYTF. The CDR3 bases are TGTGCCAGCAGCTTGGGGGTCAGGGGGCACGACTATGGCTACACCTTC.

This clonotype was seen once. This chain connects TRBV19 to TRBJ1-5; the D is unclear. Germline lookup yields CDR1 LNHDA and CDR2 SQIVND (reference sequence). Trimming pared 7 bases from V and 5 bases from J, leaving 18 bases between. This CDR3 comprises 15 residues. In nucleotides, the CDR3 is TGTGCCAGTACCGAAGGAGGAGACACTGATCAGCCCCAGCATTTT. Protein: CASTEGGDTDQPQHF. Full variable domain (outside the CDR3, taken from reference TRBV19 and TRBJ1-5): DGGITQSPKYLFRKEGQNVTLSCEQNLNHDAMYWYRQDPGQGLRLIYYSQIVNDFQKGDIAEGYSVSREKKESFPLTVTSAQKNPTAFYLCASTEGGDTDQPQHFGDGTRLSIL.

This clonotype was counted at least ten times. The V and J genes are TRBV4-3 and TRBJ2-6; unclear D gene. The germline V and J ends were trimmed by 2 bases and 0 bases, with 11 bases remaining between them. The CDR3 covers 17 residues. Germline V gives CDR1 LGHNA, CDR2 YSLEER. CDR3 in amino acids: CASSQTTSSSGANVLTF. DNA of the CDR3: TGCGCCAGCAGCCAAACAACCTCCAGCTCTGGGGCCAACGTCCTGACTTTC.

Only a few counts were recorded for this clonotype. This chain links TRBV4-2 with TRBJ2-3, with D maybe TRBD2 (7 bases). CDR1 is LGHNA, CDR2 YNFKEQ, per germline. V lost 4 bases to trimming and J lost 6 bases, with 17 bases between them. The CDR3 is made up of 15 amino acids. This chain's CDR3 is CASSPWEGDQDTQYF. DNA of the CDR3: TGTGCCAGCAGCCCCTGGGAGGGGGACCAGGATACGCAGTATTTT.

This clonotype showed up just a few times. This chain joins TRBV6-1 and TRBJ1-5; D gene unclear. Germline V lookup: CDR1 MNHNS, CDR2 SASEGT. The CDR3 loop spans 14 amino acids. V lost 7 bases and J 0 bases, leaving 10 bases between the germline ends. CDR3 coding DNA: TGTGCCAGCACCAGGCCCTATAGCAATCAGCCCCAGCATTTT. It encodes CASTRPYSNQPQHF.

CDR3 protein: CASSSGAAASYEQYF. Here the CDR3 DNA reads TGTGCCAGTAGTAGTGGGGCAGCCGCATCCTACGAGCAGTACTTC. The V gene is TRBV19, the J gene TRBJ2-7; perhaps TRBD1 as D (5 bases). The CDR3 is 15 residues long. Germline CDR1 reads LNHDA; CDR2 reads SQIVND (reference sequence). V lost 4 bases and J lost 1, with 14 bases in between.

Regarding this clonotype: Being one base from a much bigger clone, this may be a read error. This chain uses TRBV7-8 with TRBJ2-1; D may be TRBD1 or TRBD2 (5 bases each). Trimming took 1 base from V and 4 from J, leaving 26 bases between them. Germline assignment: CDR1 SGHVS and CDR2 FQNEAQ. The CDR3 runs 20 residues. CDR3 sequence: CASSLGVSMGVGEVYNEQFF. CDR3 in DNA: TGTGCCAGCAGCTTAGGGGTCTCTATGGGTGTGGGGGAAGTTTACAATGAGCAGTTCTTC.

The V gene is TRBV19, the J gene TRBJ2-5; the match to TRBD1 covers 9 bases. V shed 6 bases, J shed 3 bases, and the junction held 5 bases outside the gene matches. The CDR3 has 14 amino acids. Germline V gene lookup returns CDR1 LNHDA and CDR2 SQIVND (reference sequence). The CDR3 bases are TGTGCCAGTAGGAGGGGACAGGGAGAAGAGACCCAGTACTTC. It yields the protein CASRRGQGEETQYF.

V gene TRBV28 combines with J gene TRBJ2-7, with 9 bases lining up with TRBD2. CDR1 is MDHEN, CDR2 SYDVKM, per germline. V was clipped by 4 bases and J by 3 bases; unmatched bases: 7. The CDR3 has 15 residues. The CDR3 DNA follows: TGTGCCAGCAGTTCTGCTCCTAGCGGGGTCTACGAGCAGTACGTC. Residues: CASSSAPSGVYEQYV.

This clonotype was found a few times. This chain joins TRBV6-6 and TRBJ2-7; unclear D gene. This CDR3 is built from 13 residues. The germline V and J ends were trimmed by 2 bases and 2 bases, with 7 bases remaining between them. The V gene's germline CDR1 is MNHNY and CDR2 SVGAGI (reference sequence). The DNA of the CDR3 is TGTGCCAGCAGTTACGGGAAGGCCTACGAGCAGTACGTC. Its translation: CASSYGKAYEQYV.

This clonotype has only a few counts. The chain joins TRBV27 to TRBJ2-3; 7 bases fit TRBD2. CDR3 length equals 14 residues. With V trimmed by 5 bases and J by 4 bases, 6 bases remained unmatched. Germline lookup yields CDR1 MNHEY and CDR2 SMNVEV (reference sequence). DNA of the CDR3: TGTGCCAGCAGTCTTTGGGGGGGAGCAGATACGCAGTATTTT. As protein: CASSLWGGADTQYF.

This clonotype showed up just a few times. The chain couples TRBV24-1 to TRBJ2-2; 8 nucleotides match TRBD1. Germline V gene sequence: CDR1 KGHDR, CDR2 SFDVKD. V lost 2 bases and J lost 4; bases outside the gene matches: 8. The CDR3 extends over 17 amino acids. CDR3 coding DNA: TGTGCCACCAGTGATTCCAGGACAGGGAGCTTCACCGGGGAGCTGTTTTTT. The encoded protein is CATSDSRTGSFTGELFF.

This clonotype was detected ten times or more. The V call is TRBV7-9, the J call TRBJ1-1; D is perhaps TRBD1 (5 bases). Trimming removed 7 bases from V and 2 bases from J, with 14 bases in between. The CDR3 runs to 14 residues. CDR1 is SEHNR and CDR2 is FQNEAQ in the germline V gene (reference sequence). Here the CDR3 reads CASTVGGSNTEAFF. The DNA for the CDR3 is TGTGCCAGCACTGTTGGGGGGTCTAACACTGAAGCTTTCTTT.

The rearrangement links TRBV6-4 to TRBJ2-1; D is unclear. Germline values: CDR1 MRHNA, CDR2 SNTAGT. V was cut by 4 bases and J by 4 bases, with 8 bases left in between. The CDR3 covers 13 residues. For the CDR3, the DNA is TGTGCCAGCAGTGTAAGTCAGTACAATGAGCAGTTCTTC. Its translation is CASSVSQYNEQFF.